A single sample is the source of the 29 T cell receptor beta chains below, sequenced in a study of Tregs in tolerant kidney transplant recipients. Clones were read by immunoSEQ multiplex PCR, and TCRdb kept only the in-frame ones, dropping some. The repertoire consists of some 66,000 clones, with about nine tenths occurring once and the leading ten covering roughly 11%. The specimen was CD8+ T cells from blood, collected before the transplant. Receptor source: a human donor who received a combined kidney and bone marrow transplant.

The chain uses TRBV4-3 and TRBJ2-5, with 10 bases fitting TRBD2. Germline V lookup: CDR1 LGHNA, CDR2 YSLEER. J lost 3 bases, V lost 4 bases, and 5 bases had no gene match. The CDR3 is made up of 15 amino acids. The CDR3 sequence is CASSPSSGGKETQYF. The CDR3 DNA follows: TGCGCCAGCAGCCCTAGTAGCGGGGGGAAAGAGACCCAGTACTTC.

V and J are TRBV19 and TRBJ1-1; TRBD1 might be the D (5 bases). The CDR3 spans 15 residues. Trimming left V 5 bases short and J 0 bases short, with 13 bases between. Germline CDR1 and CDR2: LNHDA and SQIVND (reference sequence). The CDR3 DNA sequence: TGTGCCAGTAGTTGGTTGGCAGGGATGAACACTGAAGCTTTCTTT. It specifies CASSWLAGMNTEAFF.

V gene TRBV15 combines with J gene TRBJ2-7, with D possibly TRBD2 on 6 matching bases. The germline V gene encodes CDR1 LNHNV and CDR2 YYDKDF (reference sequence). V was trimmed by 0 bases and J by 4 bases, leaving 13 bases between them. The CDR3 consists of 15 residues. Here the CDR3 reads CATSRDLRERYEQYF. CDR3 nucleotides: TGTGCCACCAGCAGAGATTTACGGGAGAGATACGAGCAGTACTTC. Full variable domain (rest looked up from reference TRBV15 and TRBJ2-7): DAMVIQNPRYQVTQFGKPVTLSCSQTLNHNVMYWYQQKSSQAPKLLFHYYDKDFNNEADTPDNFQSRRPNTSFCFLDIRSPGLGDTAMYLCATSRDLRERYEQYFGPGTRLTVT.

The CDR3 loop reads CASSGLGEKLFF. In DNA, the CDR3 is TGTGCCAGCAGCGGGCTCGGGGAAAAACTGTTTTTT. The chain is built from TRBV9 and TRBJ1-4; D gene ambiguous. Deletions cut 3 bases from V and 8 bases from J, with 8 bases between. This CDR3 has 12 amino acids. CDR1 SGDLS and CDR2 YYNGEE come from the germline V gene.

The CDR3 DNA reads as TGTGCCGGGTGGTCCGGGACAGCTGCCTACGAGCAGTACTTC. Residues: CAGWSGTAAYEQYF. The chain carries TRBV30 and TRBJ2-7; 7 bases are shared with TRBD1. V shed 8 bases and J 2 bases; nucleotides not matched to a gene: 12. This CDR3 has 14 residues. CDR1 is GTSNPN, CDR2 SVGIG, per germline (reference sequence).

The rearrangement joins TRBV4-1 to TRBJ2-3; a weak D match, TRBD2 (6 bases). This CDR3 has 12 amino acids. Trimming took off 1 base at V and 8 bases at J, with 7 bases between the two ends. Germline CDR1 reads MGHRA; CDR2 reads YSYEKL. The CDR3 nucleotides are TGCGCCAGCAGCCAAGTCGGGGGTACGCAGTATTTT. Protein product: CASSQVGGTQYF.

The chain links TRBV4-1 to TRBJ1-5; D might be TRBD1 (5 bases). This CDR3 has 16 residues. From germline, CDR1 is MGHRA and CDR2 YSYEKL. V was pared by 5 bases and J by 1 base, with 15 bases between. CDR3 nucleotide sequence: TGCGCCAGCAGCTCAGGGCCTAACCAGAGCAATCAGCCCCAGCATTTT. Translating gives CASSSGPNQSNQPQHF.

The count of this clone is one. V is TRBV5-6 and J is TRBJ1-5, with D possibly being TRBD1 (6 bases). The germline V gene has CDR1 SGHDT and CDR2 YYEEEE. This CDR3 contains 15 residues. The germline V and J ends were trimmed by 0 bases and 2 bases, with 9 bases remaining between them. This chain's CDR3 is CASSLGWGRNQPQHF. The DNA of the CDR3 is TGTGCCAGCAGCTTGGGTTGGGGGCGCAATCAGCCCCAGCATTTT.

The chain joins TRBV9 to TRBJ1-1; no definite D call. The germline gives CDR1 SGDLS, CDR2 YYNGEE. This CDR3 region has 16 residues. The V end lost 0 bases, the J end lost 0 bases, and 12 bases lay between the germline ends. CDR3 coding DNA: TGTGCCAGCAGCGTAGTAACCGGGGAAATGAACACTGAAGCTTTCTTT. Its protein product is CASSVVTGEMNTEAFF.

The chain links TRBV9 to TRBJ1-4, with D possibly TRBD1 on 5 matching bases. The V gene lost 4 bases and the J gene lost 2 bases, with 15 bases spanning the gap. The CDR3 is made up of 16 amino acids. In germline, CDR1 is SGDLS, CDR2 YYNGEE. Written as DNA, the CDR3 is TGTGCCAGCAGCAAGGGCGGGGGACTGACTAATGAAAAACTGTTTTTT. Residues: CASSKGGGLTNEKLFF.

The rearrangement uses TRBV6-5 and TRBJ1-1; D is ambiguous. The CDR3 extends over 11 amino acids. Trimming shortened V by 4 bases and J by 4 bases, and 4 bases separated the two germline ends. Germline V gives CDR1 MNHEY, CDR2 SVGAGI. CDR3 in amino acids: CASSFGTEAFF. As DNA, the CDR3 is TGTGCCAGCAGTTTCGGCACTGAAGCTTTCTTT.

This clone was detected once. V gene TRBV29-1 combines with J gene TRBJ1-2; 7 bases are shared with TRBD1. After removal of 4 bases from V and 8 bases from J, the junction contained 4 bases not matched to a gene. Germline assignment: CDR1 SQVTM and CDR2 ANQGSEA. The CDR3 is 11 residues long. The DNA of the CDR3 is TGCAGCGTTGGACAGGGTAAGGGCTACACCTTC. Protein product: CSVGQGKGYTF.

V is TRBV11-3 and J is TRBJ2-2; 13 nucleotides align to TRBD2. Trimming at V came to 6 bases and at J to 6 bases, leaving 4 bases not matched to a gene. The length of the CDR3 is 15 residues. Per germline, CDR1 SGHNT and CDR2 YENEEA. The CDR3 reads CASSPTSGRAGELFF. In nucleotides, the CDR3 is TGTGCCAGCAGTCCCACTAGCGGGAGGGCCGGGGAGCTGTTTTTT.

This chain connects TRBV28 to TRBJ2-7; possible D gene TRBD2, 6 bases. Germline V CDR1 and CDR2: MDHEN, SYDVKM. This CDR3 is built from 11 residues. Trimming removed 7 bases from V and 7 bases from J, with 11 bases in between. For the CDR3, the DNA is TGTGCCAGCACCATGCGGGGTGAGCAGTACTTC. Translating it yields CASTMRGEQYF.

This clone was counted a single time. This CDR3 is CASSARQGLDTEAFF. As DNA, the CDR3 is TGTGCCAGTAGTGCCCGTCAGGGCTTGGACACTGAAGCTTTCTTT. The chain couples TRBV19 to TRBJ1-1, with a weak D call TRBD1 (5 bases). V lost 5 bases to trimming and J lost 3 bases, with 16 bases between them. Germline values: CDR1 LNHDA, CDR2 SQIVND (reference sequence). The CDR3 has 15 amino acids.

V usage is TRBV9 and J usage is TRBJ2-1, with a weak D call TRBD2 (6 bases). Looked up from germline, CDR1 is SGDLS and CDR2 is YYNGEE. V dropped 0 bases and J dropped 4 bases, with 11 bases sitting between them. The CDR3 runs 15 residues. The CDR3 nucleotides are TGTGCCAGCAGCGTAGTGGGGGAGGCGTACAATGAGCAGTTCTTC. Amino acids: CASSVVGEAYNEQFF. The full variable domain, its missing parts supplied by reference TRBV9 and TRBJ2-1, is DSGVTQTPKHLITATGQRVTLRCSPRSGDLSVYWYQQSLDQGLQFLIQYYNGEERAKGNILERFSAQQFPDLHSELNLSSLELGDSALYFCASSVVGEAYNEQFFGPGTRLTVL.

CDR3 DNA: TGCGCCAGCAGCTTGGGGCTAGCCTACCCAGATACGCAGTATTTT. Translating it yields CASSLGLAYPDTQYF. This chain joins TRBV5-1 and TRBJ2-3; tentative D call: TRBD2 (5 bases). The CDR3 covers 15 residues. Trimming took 0 bases from V and 4 from J, leaving 12 bases between them. Germline V lookup: CDR1 SGHRS, CDR2 YFSETQ.

The chain is built from TRBV9 and TRBJ1-2, with TRBD1 matching over 12 bases. The CDR3 sequence is 15 residues long. The germline V gene encodes CDR1 SGDLS and CDR2 YYNGEE. Losses at the gene ends were 7 bases for V and 4 bases for J; bases not matched to a gene: 8. The chain's CDR3 is CASLGGDRGLYGYTF. The CDR3 DNA reads TGTGCCAGCTTGGGAGGGGACAGGGGGCTCTATGGCTACACCTTC.

This clone was observed a single time. J is TRBJ2-1 and V is TRBV7-3, with 7 bases matching TRBD2. CDR3 length: 16 amino acids. The V segment lost 4 bases and the J segment 0 bases; nucleotides outside the gene matches: 6. Germline CDR1 is SGHTA and CDR2 is FQGTGA. The CDR3 reads CASSSVGGSSYNEQFF. As DNA, the CDR3 is TGTGCCAGCAGCTCGGTGGGGGGGAGCTCCTACAATGAGCAGTTCTTC.

This chain joins TRBV27 and TRBJ2-5; TRBD1 matches 8 bases. The CDR3 has 16 amino acids. V lost 4 bases and J lost 1; bases outside the gene matches: 8. Germline CDR1 is MNHEY and CDR2 is SMNVEV (reference sequence). CDR3 DNA: TGTGCCAGCAGTTCTACTCGACAGGGGAGCCAAGAGACCCAGTACTTC. Amino acid sequence: CASSSTRQGSQETQYF.

The genes are TRBV9 and TRBJ2-2; 12 bases line up with TRBD2. The CDR3 extends over 16 amino acids. Per germline, CDR1 SGDLS and CDR2 YYNGEE. The trim removed 3 bases at V and 7 bases at J, leaving 7 bases unmatched. CDR3 sequence: CASSGGRLAGDGELFF. In DNA, the CDR3 is TGTGCCAGCAGCGGGGGGAGACTAGCGGGGGACGGGGAGCTGTTTTTT.

The chain is built from TRBV27 and TRBJ1-3; possible D gene TRBD1, 5 bases. V lost 5 bases and J 0 bases, leaving 23 bases between the germline ends. This CDR3 has 19 residues. CDR1 is MNHEY and CDR2 is SMNVEV in the germline V gene (reference sequence). CDR3 nucleotide sequence: TGTGCCAGCAGTCTACTACCAATCTCGACAGTCTACTCTGGAAACACCATATATTTT. It is translated as CASSLLPISTVYSGNTIYF.

The chain couples TRBV7-9 to TRBJ2-1, with D uncertain. CDR1 and CDR2 (germline): SEHNR, FQNEAQ (reference sequence). This CDR3 has 15 amino acids. Trimming left V 4 bases short and J 1 base short, with 11 bases between. CDR3 sequence: CASSSTARSYNEQFF. CDR3 DNA sequence: TGTGCCAGCAGCTCTACCGCTAGATCCTACAATGAGCAGTTCTTC.

This chain connects TRBV7-2 to TRBJ2-7; perhaps TRBD2 as D (6 bases). V lost 5 bases, J lost 6 bases, and 11 bases lay in between. Germline CDR1 SGHTA, CDR2 FQGNSA. This CDR3 is built from 12 residues. Here the CDR3 DNA reads TGTGCCAGCAGCAAACGGGGGTTCGAGCAGTACTTC. As protein: CASSKRGFEQYF.

V usage is TRBV29-1 and J usage is TRBJ2-5; weak D call: TRBD2 (6 bases). Trimming stripped 5 bases from V and 2 bases from J, with 21 bases between. The CDR3 is 16 residues long. Germline CDR1 reads SQVTM; CDR2 reads ANQGSEA. The CDR3: CSVNGRSDILQETQYF. The CDR3 bases are TGCAGCGTTAATGGGAGGTCAGACATTCTTCAAGAGACCCAGTACTTC.

This clone has a single count. This sequence joins TRBV7-2 and TRBJ1-2, with 7 nucleotides matching TRBD1. V lost 3 bases and J lost 4; bases outside the gene matches: 8. CDR3 length equals 15 residues. Germline CDR1 and CDR2: SGHTA and FQGNSA. The CDR3 region has the DNA TGTGCCAGCAGCTTCACTCCGGGACAGAGCTATGGCTACACCTTC. This encodes CASSFTPGQSYGYTF.

CDR3 sequence (DNA): TGTGCCAGCAGCGCGCGTTACGGGGGGTCCTACGAGCAGTACTTC. Translated: CASSARYGGSYEQYF. The V call is TRBV7-8, the J call TRBJ2-7; 7 nucleotides agree with TRBD2. J was trimmed by 1 base and V by 5 bases; bases with no gene match: 8. The CDR3 has 15 residues. Germline CDR1 and CDR2: SGHVS and FQNEAQ.

The genes are TRBV7-6 and TRBJ2-5; 12 bases align to TRBD2. Losses at the gene ends were 6 bases for V and 5 bases for J; bases not matched to a gene: 7. CDR3 size: 15 residues. Germline CDR1 SGHVS, CDR2 FNYEAQ. CDR3 region: CASRATSGRTETQYF. The CDR3 region has the DNA TGTGCCAGCAGGGCCACTAGCGGGAGGACGGAGACCCAGTACTTC.

DNA for the CDR3: TGTGCCAGCAGCTCCTGGACAGGGGTCCATAACTATGGCTACACCTTC. This translates into CASSSWTGVHNYGYTF. The chain carries TRBV7-9 and TRBJ1-2; 9 bases align to TRBD1. The trim removed 4 bases at V and 1 base at J, leaving 7 bases unmatched. From germline, CDR1 is SEHNR and CDR2 FQNEAQ (reference sequence). The CDR3 loop spans 16 amino acids.